The clone carrying this T cell receptor beta chain was detected once. Its antigen is not known. Produced via immunoSEQ multiplex PCR; TCRdb's table is partial and in-frame only. The sample has 100,000 to 120,000 clones, 90% to 96% seen once; the top ten hold roughly 0.67%. Separate from the approximately 650-subject first cohort, the roughly 120-subject validation cohort was the one that the donors belonged to. The data are from a study of cytomegalovirus exposure and HLA in healthy donors. Overall study: The 120 validation repertoires, a later analysis reported, used the same platform as the roughly 660 repertoires from the first cohort.

V lost 8 bases, J lost 4 bases, and 11 bases lay in between. Looked up from germline, CDR1 is LNHDA and CDR2 is SQIVND (reference sequence). The CDR3 has 13 residues. Points from the study as a whole: Rarity held for most TCR sequences, but there were some public TCRs that occurred in many donors. Subsequent analysis of the approximately 110 validation repertoires found a tendency for first-cohort TCR clusters to co-occur.

The TCR sequence derives from a woman under 30 in good health and CMV-seronegative. The chain recombines TRBV19 with TRBJ2-2; D is undetermined. Sequenced: PBMCs. CDR3 DNA: TGTGCCAGTCGATCCCAGATCACCGGGGAGCTGTTTTTT. It translates to CASRSQITGELFF.